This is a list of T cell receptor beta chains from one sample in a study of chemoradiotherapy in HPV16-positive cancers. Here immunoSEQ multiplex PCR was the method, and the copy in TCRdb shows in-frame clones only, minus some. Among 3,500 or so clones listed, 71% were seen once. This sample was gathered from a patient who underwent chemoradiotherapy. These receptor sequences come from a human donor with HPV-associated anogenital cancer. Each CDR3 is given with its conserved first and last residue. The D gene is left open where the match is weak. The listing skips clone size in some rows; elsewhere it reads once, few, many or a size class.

CDR3 DNA: TGTGCCAGCAGTGGGGTCCAGGGCCGTTGGCCCCAGCATTTT
CDR3 protein: CASSGVQGRWPQHF
V gene: TRBV2
D gene: -
clone size: -
J gene: TRBJ1-5

CDR3 DNA: TGTGCCAGCAGTGTATTGAAGGGGAAGATGAACACTGAAGCTTTCTTT
CDR3 protein: CASSVLKGKMNTEAFF
V gene: TRBV2
D gene: -
clone size: -
J gene: TRBJ1-1

CDR3 DNA: TGTGCCAGCAGCTTAACGGTGGGGAGCTCCTACAATGAGCAGTTCTTC
CDR3 protein: CASSLTVGSSYNEQFF
V gene: TRBV7-3
D gene: -
clone size: few
J gene: TRBJ2-1

CDR3 DNA: TGTGCCAGCAGCACTAGCTCTGGCAATGAGCAGTTCTTC
CDR3 protein: CASSTSSGNEQFF
V gene: TRBV7-2
D gene: -
clone size: -
J gene: TRBJ2-1

CDR3 DNA: TGCGCCAGCAGTGCCCCGAAAGCCAATCAGCCCCAGCATTTT
CDR3 protein: CASSAPKANQPQHF
V gene: TRBV10-1
D gene: -
clone size: -
J gene: TRBJ1-5

CDR3 DNA: TGCGCCAGCAGCCAAAGGACAGGTGGGGGAGTGAACACTGAAGCTTTCTTT
CDR3 protein: CASSQRTGGGVNTEAFF
V gene: TRBV4-3
D gene: TRBD1
clone size: -
J gene: TRBJ1-1

CDR3 DNA: TGTGCCAGCAGCTTAGTTGTAATGAACACCGGGGAGCTGTTTTTT
CDR3 protein: CASSLVVMNTGELFF
V gene: TRBV11-2
D gene: -
clone size: -
J gene: TRBJ2-2

CDR3 DNA: TGTGCCAGCAGCTTGGGGGACCTCTACGGCTACACCTTC
CDR3 protein: CASSLGDLYGYTF
V gene: TRBV7-9
D gene: -
clone size: -
J gene: TRBJ1-2

CDR3 DNA: TGTGCCAGCAGTTTTTTAATTCGAGGGGAAAACACCGGGGAGCTGTTTTTT
CDR3 protein: CASSFLIRGENTGELFF
V gene: TRBV28
D gene: -
clone size: -
J gene: TRBJ2-2

CDR3 DNA: TGCGCCAGCAGCTTATGGATAGGCCAGCCCCAGCATTTT
CDR3 protein: CASSLWIGQPQHF
V gene: TRBV5-1
D gene: -
clone size: -
J gene: TRBJ1-5

CDR3 DNA: TGCAGCGTTGATAAGGGGAACCAAGAGACCCAGTACTTC
CDR3 protein: CSVDKGNQETQYF
V gene: TRBV29-1
D gene: -
clone size: -
J gene: TRBJ2-5

CDR3 DNA: TGTGCCAGCAGTTACGGGACAACCTCCTACAATGAGCAGTTCTTC
CDR3 protein: CASSYGTTSYNEQFF
V gene: TRBV6-5
D gene: -
clone size: -
J gene: TRBJ2-1

CDR3 DNA: TGCGCCAGCAGTTTGGTGGACTCAATCCTCTATAATTCACCCCTCCACTTT
CDR3 protein: CASSLVDSILYNSPLHF
V gene: TRBV10-1
D gene: -
clone size: few
J gene: TRBJ1-6

CDR3 DNA: TGTGCCAGCAGCTTTAAGATTAGCGGGGGGGGCAGGGAGACCCAGTACTTC
CDR3 protein: CASSFKISGGGRETQYF
V gene: TRBV7-2
D gene: TRBD2
clone size: -
J gene: TRBJ2-5

CDR3 DNA: TGCGCCAGCAGCCAAGATTTTCAGGGCGATAACGAGCAGTACTTC
CDR3 protein: CASSQDFQGDNEQYF
V gene: TRBV4-3
D gene: -
clone size: -
J gene: TRBJ2-7

CDR3 DNA: TGTGCCTGGAGTGTGGTCATCCACACAGATACGCAGTATTTT
CDR3 protein: CAWSVVIHTDTQYF
V gene: TRBV30
D gene: -
clone size: few
J gene: TRBJ2-3

CDR3 DNA: TGTGCCAGCAGCTTAGTCCTAGGAACAGGTACGCAGTATTTT
CDR3 protein: CASSLVLGTGTQYF
V gene: TRBV7-2
D gene: -
clone size: -
J gene: TRBJ2-3

CDR3 DNA: TGTGCCAGCAGCGGGGCCGGGACAGGGGCCCGGGTACTGTTTTTT
CDR3 protein: CASSGAGTGARVLFF
V gene: TRBV2
D gene: TRBD1
clone size: -
J gene: TRBJ1-4

CDR3 DNA: TGTGCCAGTAGCTGGACAGAAGAAAAACTGTTTTTT
CDR3 protein: CASSWTEEKLFF
V gene: TRBV19
D gene: -
clone size: -
J gene: TRBJ1-4

CDR3 DNA: TGTGCCAGCAGCATAGACAGGGCGGGCACTGAAGCTTTCTTT
CDR3 protein: CASSIDRAGTEAFF
V gene: TRBV28
D gene: TRBD1
clone size: once
J gene: TRBJ1-1

CDR3 DNA: TGTGCCAGCAGCACCAGGGAGTCCTATGGCTACACCTTC
CDR3 protein: CASSTRESYGYTF
V gene: TRBV6-5
D gene: -
clone size: -
J gene: TRBJ1-2

CDR3 DNA: TGTGCCAGCAGTGAACTGGACAGGGTTGTTTTTTCACCCCTCCACTTT
CDR3 protein: CASSELDRVVFSPLHF
V gene: TRBV6-1
D gene: TRBD1
clone size: -
J gene: TRBJ1-6

CDR3 DNA: TGCGCCAGCAGCCAAGACGCACAGGGAAACACCGGGGAGCTGTTTTTT
CDR3 protein: CASSQDAQGNTGELFF
V gene: TRBV4-1
D gene: -
clone size: -
J gene: TRBJ2-2

CDR3 DNA: TGTGCCAGCAGTCGGGGGAAAGAGCAGTACTTC
CDR3 protein: CASSRGKEQYF
V gene: TRBV2
D gene: -
clone size: few
J gene: TRBJ2-7

CDR3 DNA: TGTGCCTGGAGTCGGGCTAGCGCGGGCGAGCAGTACTTC
CDR3 protein: CAWSRASAGEQYF
V gene: TRBV30
D gene: -
clone size: -
J gene: TRBJ2-7

CDR3 DNA: TGTGCCAGCAGCTCCACTCGGTCCTACGAGCAGTACTTC
CDR3 protein: CASSSTRSYEQYF
V gene: TRBV7-2
D gene: -
clone size: -
J gene: TRBJ2-7

CDR3 DNA: TGCGCCAGCAGCTTGGCCCGACAGAGCCAGAACACTGAAGCTTTCTTT
CDR3 protein: CASSLARQSQNTEAFF
V gene: TRBV5-1
D gene: -
clone size: -
J gene: TRBJ1-1

CDR3 DNA: TGTGCCAGCAGTCGCAGCGGGAGGTCCTACAATGAGCAGTTCTTC
CDR3 protein: CASSRSGRSYNEQFF
V gene: TRBV6-5
D gene: TRBD2
clone size: few
J gene: TRBJ2-1

CDR3 DNA: TGTGCTAGTGGTTTACAGGGCCCGGAGTACGAGCAGTACTTC
CDR3 protein: CASGLQGPEYEQYF
V gene: TRBV12-5
D gene: -
clone size: -
J gene: TRBJ2-7

CDR3 DNA: TGTGCCAGCAGTTACGGGGGGGGTGGCTATGGCTACACCTTC
CDR3 protein: CASSYGGGGYGYTF
V gene: TRBV6-6
D gene: -
clone size: -
J gene: TRBJ1-2

CDR3 DNA: TGTGCCAGCAGTGGAGGGACAGGGGGTGGCTACACCTTC
CDR3 protein: CASSGGTGGGYTF
V gene: TRBV6-6
D gene: TRBD1
clone size: -
J gene: TRBJ1-2

CDR3 DNA: TGTGCCAGCAGCCACGACAGGGTGTTCCTCACCTTC
CDR3 protein: CASSHDRVFLTF
V gene: TRBV14
D gene: TRBD1
clone size: hyperexpanded
J gene: TRBJ1-2

CDR3 DNA: TGTGCCAGCAGCTTACGCCTCAGGGGAACGGGGGGAAACACCATATATTTT
CDR3 protein: CASSLRLRGTGGNTIYF
V gene: TRBV7-2
D gene: -
clone size: once
J gene: TRBJ1-3

CDR3 DNA: TGTGCCAGCCGTATAGGGGGCGGCCTCCGGGGCGAGGGAAAACTGTTTTTT
CDR3 protein: CASRIGGGLRGEGKLFF
V gene: TRBV19
D gene: TRBD1
clone size: -
J gene: TRBJ1-4

CDR3 DNA: TGTGCCAGCAGCAATTGGGACTATGGCTACACCTTC
CDR3 protein: CASSNWDYGYTF
V gene: TRBV9
D gene: -
clone size: -
J gene: TRBJ1-2

CDR3 DNA: TGTGCCAGCAGGTTCGGCGGGGTCAGATTTGGGTCACCCCTCCACTTT
CDR3 protein: CASRFGGVRFGSPLHF
V gene: TRBV27
D gene: -
clone size: -
J gene: TRBJ1-6

CDR3 DNA: TGCAGCGTTGCTCTAGGGACAGGTCTCTATGGCTACACCTTC
CDR3 protein: CSVALGTGLYGYTF
V gene: TRBV29-1
D gene: TRBD1
clone size: -
J gene: TRBJ1-2

CDR3 DNA: TGTGCCAGCAGCTTGTTGGGGGATTCACCCCTCCACTTT
CDR3 protein: CASSLLGDSPLHF
V gene: TRBV13
D gene: -
clone size: -
J gene: TRBJ1-6

CDR3 DNA: TGTGCCAGCAGCTTATACAGGACTACGAACACTGAAGCTTTCTTT
CDR3 protein: CASSLYRTTNTEAFF
V gene: TRBV11-1
D gene: -
clone size: -
J gene: TRBJ1-1

CDR3 DNA: TGTGCCAGTAGTATATCCCCTTACAGCAATCAGCCCCAGCATTTT
CDR3 protein: CASSISPYSNQPQHF
V gene: TRBV19
D gene: -
clone size: few
J gene: TRBJ1-5

CDR3 DNA: TGTGCCAGCAGCTTAGAACTAGCGGATTACAATGAGCAGTTCTTC
CDR3 protein: CASSLELADYNEQFF
V gene: TRBV11-3
D gene: TRBD2
clone size: -
J gene: TRBJ2-1

CDR3 DNA: TGTGCCAGCAAGGGAGAGACTAGCACTCAAGAGACCCAGTACTTC
CDR3 protein: CASKGETSTQETQYF
V gene: TRBV2
D gene: TRBD2
clone size: -
J gene: TRBJ2-5

CDR3 DNA: TGTGCCAGCAGTTATAGGGCCACAAGGGAGACCCAGTACTTC
CDR3 protein: CASSYRATRETQYF
V gene: TRBV6-5
D gene: -
clone size: -
J gene: TRBJ2-5

CDR3 DNA: TGTGCCTGGAGTGAGGGAGTAGAGGGGGCGGCATCACCCCTCCACTTT
CDR3 protein: CAWSEGVEGAASPLHF
V gene: TRBV30
D gene: TRBD1
clone size: -
J gene: TRBJ1-6

CDR3 DNA: TGTGCCAGTAGTAGAAGGGTGGGCAGACAAGAGACCCAGTACTTC
CDR3 protein: CASSRRVGRQETQYF
V gene: TRBV19
D gene: -
clone size: once
J gene: TRBJ2-5

CDR3 DNA: TGTGCCAGCAGCTTAGCATCCGGGACTAGCAGTCATGAGCAGTTCTTC
CDR3 protein: CASSLASGTSSHEQFF
V gene: TRBV7-9
D gene: TRBD2
clone size: -
J gene: TRBJ2-1

CDR3 DNA: TGTGCCAGCAAATTGTATGGACAACGGGTTTCAAATTCACCCCTCCACTTT
CDR3 protein: CASKLYGQRVSNSPLHF
V gene: TRBV27
D gene: -
clone size: -
J gene: TRBJ1-6

CDR3 DNA: TGTGCCAGCAGTTTAGGGGGTCTTGGCTACACCTTC
CDR3 protein: CASSLGGLGYTF
V gene: TRBV28
D gene: -
clone size: -
J gene: TRBJ1-2

CDR3 DNA: TGTGCCAGCAGCTTTAGCGGGGGGGCCACCGGGGAGCTGTTTTTT
CDR3 protein: CASSFSGGATGELFF
V gene: TRBV12-1
D gene: -
clone size: -
J gene: TRBJ2-2

CDR3 DNA: TGTGCCAGCAGCTCCACCACGAGAGGAGGGGACACTGAAGCTTTCTTT
CDR3 protein: CASSSTTRGGDTEAFF
V gene: TRBV7-9
D gene: -
clone size: -
J gene: TRBJ1-1

CDR3 DNA: TGTGCCAGTAGTCCACGCTCCCACCAAGAGACCCAGTACTTC
CDR3 protein: CASSPRSHQETQYF
V gene: TRBV19
D gene: -
clone size: -
J gene: TRBJ2-5